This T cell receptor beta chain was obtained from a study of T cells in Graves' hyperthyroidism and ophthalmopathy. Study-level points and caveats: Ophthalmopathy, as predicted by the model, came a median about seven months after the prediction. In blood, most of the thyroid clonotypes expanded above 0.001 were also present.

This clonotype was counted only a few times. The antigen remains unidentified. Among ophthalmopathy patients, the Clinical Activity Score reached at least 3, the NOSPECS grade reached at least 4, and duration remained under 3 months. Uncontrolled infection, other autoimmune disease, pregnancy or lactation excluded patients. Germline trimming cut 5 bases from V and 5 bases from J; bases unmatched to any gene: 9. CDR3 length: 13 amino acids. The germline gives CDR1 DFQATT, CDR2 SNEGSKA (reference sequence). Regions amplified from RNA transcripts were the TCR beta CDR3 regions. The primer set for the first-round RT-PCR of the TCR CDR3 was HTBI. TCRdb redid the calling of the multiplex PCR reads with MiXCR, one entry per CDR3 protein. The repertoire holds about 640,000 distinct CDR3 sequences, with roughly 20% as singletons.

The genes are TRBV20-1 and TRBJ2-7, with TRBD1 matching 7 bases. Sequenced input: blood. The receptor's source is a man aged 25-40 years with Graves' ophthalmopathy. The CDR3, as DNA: TGCAGTGCTCGACAGGGCGGGTGGGACGAGCAGTACTTC. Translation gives CSARQGGWDEQYF.